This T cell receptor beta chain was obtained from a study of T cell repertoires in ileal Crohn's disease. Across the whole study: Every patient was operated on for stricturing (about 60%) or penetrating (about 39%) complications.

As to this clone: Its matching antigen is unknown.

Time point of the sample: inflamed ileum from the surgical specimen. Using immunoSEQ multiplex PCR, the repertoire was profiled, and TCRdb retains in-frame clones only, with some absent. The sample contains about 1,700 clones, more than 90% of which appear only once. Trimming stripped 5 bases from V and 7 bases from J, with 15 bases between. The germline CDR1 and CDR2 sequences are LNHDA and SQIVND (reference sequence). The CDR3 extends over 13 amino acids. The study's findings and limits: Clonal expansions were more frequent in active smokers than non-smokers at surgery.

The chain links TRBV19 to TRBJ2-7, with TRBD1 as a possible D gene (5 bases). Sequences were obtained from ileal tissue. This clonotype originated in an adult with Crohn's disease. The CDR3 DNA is TGTGCCAGTAGTGTCGAAGGGGTCTGGGAGCAGTACTTC. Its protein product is CASSVEGVWEQYF.